The 2 T cell receptor beta chains in this list originate from one sample, sequenced in a study of T cell changes during pregnancy in multiple sclerosis. TCRdb's copy holds only in-frame clones and misses some; the assay was immunoSEQ multiplex PCR. The repertoire includes tens of thousands of clones, about 91% of them detected once, and around 10% sits in the top ten. The sequences come from CD8+ T cells from peripheral blood mononuclear cells, collected after pregnancy. These receptor sequences come from a female donor with multiple sclerosis, enrolled in a pregnancy study.

The chain is built from TRBV19 and TRBJ1-2; tentative D call: TRBD1 (5 bases). CDR1 and CDR2 (germline): LNHDA, SQIVND (reference sequence). V lost 6 bases and J lost 4, with 12 bases in between. This CDR3 region has 13 residues. CDR3 coding DNA: TGTGCCAGTAGCGCGGGACCGACCTATGGCTACACCTTC. This codes for CASSAGPTYGYTF.

The chain has TRBV2 and TRBJ2-5; 7 bases map to TRBD2. This CDR3 comprises 20 residues. With 3 bases clipped from V and 4 bases from J, the junction kept 23 bases outside the gene matches. Germline CDR1 is SNHLY and CDR2 is FYNNEI. The CDR3, as DNA: TGTGCCAGCAGTGATGGCGGACTATGGGCGGGAGCGCCAATAAGAGAGACCCAGTACTTC. This encodes CASSDGGLWAGAPIRETQYF.